Presented here are 12 T cell receptor beta chains from one specimen sequenced in a study of blood T cell repertoires in COVID-19. TCRdb's table, derived via immunoSEQ multiplex PCR, lists solely in-frame clones and lacks some. Of about 69,000 clones listed, about 91% are singletons. The sequenced sample was peripheral blood. The receptors come from a woman aged 55-69 years with active COVID-19.

The chain carries TRBV11-2 and TRBJ2-1; 8 bases map to TRBD1. Per germline, CDR1 SGHAT and CDR2 FQNNGV. The CDR3 loop spans 15 amino acids. Trimming took 4 bases from V and 4 from J; bases not matched to a gene: 6. The CDR3 bases are TGTGCCAGCAGCTCCCGGGACAGGCCTTACAATGAGCAGTTCTTC. Residues: CASSSRDRPYNEQFF.

This clone came up once. This sequence joins TRBV5-1 and TRBJ1-1, with D unresolved. The CDR3 loop spans 17 amino acids. Trimming pared 3 bases from V and 0 bases from J, leaving 18 bases between. CDR1 SGHRS and CDR2 YFSETQ come from the germline V gene. CDR3 sequence reads: CASSSFGGSRMNTEAFF. The CDR3 DNA reads as TGCGCCAGCAGCTCGTTTGGAGGTTCGAGGATGAACACTGAAGCTTTCTTT.

V usage is TRBV10-1 and J usage is TRBJ2-1, with 10 bases identical to TRBD2. Germline CDR1 WNHNN, CDR2 SYGVQD (reference sequence). CDR3 length equals 16 residues. The V segment lost 5 bases and the J segment 8 bases; nucleotides outside the gene matches: 12. The CDR3 sequence is CASSFSSGSKGDEQFF. CDR3 DNA sequence: TGCGCCAGCAGTTTCTCTAGCGGGAGTAAGGGAGATGAGCAGTTCTTC.

The CDR3 nucleotides are TGTGCCAGCAGCCGACCGGGAGGGGCAGGGACTGAAGCTTTCTTT. It yields the protein CASSRPGGAGTEAFF. This chain links TRBV4-2 with TRBJ1-1; TRBD1 is a possible D gene (5 bases). Trimming took off 4 bases at V and 5 bases at J, with 17 bases between the two ends. CDR3 length equals 15 residues. Germline V gene data show CDR1 as LGHNA and CDR2 as YNFKEQ.

The chain has TRBV9 and TRBJ2-1; 10 bases are a match to TRBD1. Germline CDR1 SGDLS, CDR2 YYNGEE. This CDR3 is 14 amino acids long. The V segment lost 4 bases and the J segment 15 bases; nucleotides outside the gene matches: 13. As DNA, the CDR3 is TGTGCCAGCAGCCCACGAACCGGGACAGGGGTGCCGTTCTTC. This translates into CASSPRTGTGVPFF.

The V gene is TRBV4-1, the J gene TRBJ1-5; 9 bases align to TRBD1. Germline lookup yields CDR1 MGHRA and CDR2 YSYEKL. J lost 4 bases, V lost 0 bases, and 13 bases had no gene match. This CDR3 has 19 amino acids. CDR3 region: CASSQDLFSGQGLNQPQHF. The CDR3 DNA reads as TGCGCCAGCAGCCAAGACCTTTTCAGCGGACAGGGGTTGAATCAGCCCCAGCATTTT.

V gene TRBV28 combines with J gene TRBJ2-3; 11 nucleotides line up with TRBD2. This CDR3 contains 17 residues. Losses at the gene ends were 4 bases for V and 6 bases for J; bases not matched to a gene: 12. Per germline, CDR1 MDHEN and CDR2 SYDVKM. The CDR3 DNA reads TGTGCCAGCAGTTCTACCTTTAGCGGGAGGGCCAGGGATACGCAGTATTTT. Protein: CASSSTFSGRARDTQYF. The full variable domain, rest sourced from reference TRBV28 and TRBJ2-3, is DVKVTQSSRYLVKRTGEKVFLECVQDMDHENMFWYRQDPGLGLRLIYFSYDVKMKEKGDIPEGYSVSREKKERFSLILESASTNQTSMYLCASSSTFSGRARDTQYFGPGTRLTVL.

This sequence joins TRBV7-2 and TRBJ1-2; 11 bases are a match to TRBD1. Germline CDR1 is SGHTA and CDR2 is FQGNSA. V dropped 5 bases and J dropped 4; count of bases not matched to a gene: 6. This CDR3 region has 15 residues. The CDR3 DNA reads as TGTGCCAGCAGCCTGGACAGGGGGCTAATCTATGGCTACACCTTC. Its protein is CASSLDRGLIYGYTF.

The rearrangement uses TRBV7-2 and TRBJ1-1; possibly TRBD1 for D (6 bases). There are 13 residues in the CDR3. Germline lookup yields CDR1 SGHTA and CDR2 FQGNSA. Trimming pared 5 bases from V and 1 base from J, leaving 8 bases between. The chain's CDR3 is CASSGQTNTEAFF. CDR3 coding DNA: TGTGCCAGCAGCGGACAGACGAACACTGAAGCTTTCTTT.

In nucleotides, the CDR3 is TGTGTCAGAAGCGCAAGCGGGACAGGGAGACAAGAGACCCAGTACTTC. This codes for CVRSASGTGRQETQYF. This chain joins TRBV7-5 and TRBJ2-5; no DNA check was done on the table's D call, TRBD1. TRBV7-5 is an annotated pseudogene. This CDR3 has 16 residues.

The chain joins TRBV18 to TRBJ2-3, with D possibly being TRBD1 (6 bases). CDR1 KGHSH and CDR2 LQKENI come from the germline V gene. V shed 2 bases and J shed 5 bases, with 11 bases lying between them. There are 14 residues in the CDR3. CDR3 residues: CASSPRQVGDTQYF. CDR3 nucleotides: TGTGCCAGCTCACCAAGACAGGTTGGAGATACGCAGTATTTT.

The gene calls are TRBV5-1 and TRBJ2-6; tentatively, D is TRBD2 (7 bases). Germline V gives CDR1 SGHRS, CDR2 YFSETQ. The V and J ends lost 4 bases and 2 bases respectively, with 10 bases between them. The CDR3 length is 15 residues. The CDR3: CASSPGGPGANVLTF. The CDR3 region has the DNA TGCGCCAGCAGCCCCGGGGGGCCTGGGGCCAACGTCCTGACTTTC. The complete variable domain, with remaining parts taken from reference TRBV5-1 and TRBJ2-6, reads KAGVTQTPRYLIKTRGQQVTLSCSPISGHRSVSWYQQTPGQGLQFLFEYFSETQRNKGNFPGRFSGRQFSNSRSEMNVSTLELGDSALYLCASSPGGPGANVLTFGAGSRLTVL.